Listed here are 14 T cell receptor beta chains from one sample, sequenced in a study of shared clonotypes between healthy human individuals. Sequencing used immunoSEQ multiplex PCR; TCRdb keeps in-frame clones, though not all of them. This sample carries some 2,000,000 clones, almost 96% of them seen once, and the ten largest clones take roughly 0.13%. Sequencing was performed on naive CD4+ T cells sorted from blood. This sample's subset: CD45RA+ positively selected. The receptors were sampled from a man between 18 and 35 years old in good health.

This clone was seen once. The rearrangement links TRBV9 to TRBJ2-3; a weak D match, TRBD2 (7 bases). Germline V gene sequence: CDR1 SGDLS, CDR2 YYNGEE. The CDR3 covers 15 residues. V was trimmed by 2 bases and J by 6 bases, leaving 16 bases between them. The CDR3 DNA reads as TGTGCCAGCAGCGTCTCTGGGGGGGCGGTTGATACGCAGTATTTT. Amino acids: CASSVSGGAVDTQYF. The full variable domain, in which reference TRBV9 and TRBJ2-3 provide the parts outside the CDR3, is DSGVTQTPKHLITATGQRVTLRCSPRSGDLSVYWYQQSLDQGLQFLIQYYNGEERAKGNILERFSAQQFPDLHSELNLSSLELGDSALYFCASSVSGGAVDTQYFGPGTRLTVL.

This clone was detected only once. This sequence joins TRBV28 and TRBJ2-7; D is undetermined. The CDR3 is made up of 11 amino acids. V shed 6 bases and J shed 3 bases, with 6 bases lying between them. CDR1 MDHEN and CDR2 SYDVKM come from the germline V gene. CDR3 DNA sequence: TGTGCCAGCAGGCGGCACTACGAGCAGTACTTC. Protein sequence: CASRRHYEQYF.

V usage is TRBV7-2 and J usage is TRBJ2-3; D not resolved. V was trimmed by 1 base and J by 4 bases, leaving 9 bases between them. The germline V gene has CDR1 SGHTA and CDR2 FQGNSA. The CDR3 covers 14 residues. The CDR3: CASSLEERSDTQYF. The CDR3 DNA sequence: TGTGCCAGCAGCTTAGAGGAGCGATCAGATACGCAGTATTTT.

The chain couples TRBV11-2 to TRBJ1-1; D is unresolved. The CDR3 sequence is 13 residues long. Germline V CDR1 and CDR2: SGHAT, FQNNGV. V dropped 8 bases and J dropped 0 bases, with 10 bases sitting between them. CDR3 coding DNA: TGTGCCAGCGTAATAGTGATGAACACTGAAGCTTTCTTT. Encoded protein: CASVIVMNTEAFF.

V gene TRBV4-3 combines with J gene TRBJ2-2; 8 bases match TRBD2. The J segment lost 1 base and the V segment lost 0 bases, leaving 7 bases of the junction unmatched. Per germline, CDR1 LGHNA and CDR2 YSLEER. This CDR3 comprises 18 residues. The CDR3 sequence: CASSQDIKLAGNTGELFF. The CDR3 DNA is TGCGCCAGCAGCCAAGATATAAAGCTAGCGGGGAACACCGGGGAGCTGTTTTTT.

J is TRBJ2-7 and V is TRBV7-2; 11 bases align to TRBD1. Germline-derived CDR1 and CDR2 are SGHTA and FQGNSA. The CDR3 totals 14 residues. Trimming removed 4 bases from V and 2 bases from J; junction bases left unmatched: 1. CDR3 loop: CASSWDRGAYEQYF. CDR3 bases: TGTGCCAGCAGCTGGGACAGGGGGGCCTACGAGCAGTACTTC. Based on the CDR3 plus reference TRBV7-2 and TRBJ2-7, the full variable domain is GAGVSQSPSNKVTEKGKDVELRCDPISGHTALYWYRQSLGQGLEFLIYFQGNSAPDKSGLPSDRFSAERTGGSVSTLTIQRTQQEDSAVYLCASSWDRGAYEQYFGPGTRLTVT.

V gene TRBV5-1 combines with J gene TRBJ2-5; D remains ambiguous. V was cut by 3 bases and J by 1 base, with 10 bases left in between. The length of the CDR3 is 14 residues. CDR1 and CDR2 from the germline V gene are SGHRS and YFSETQ. DNA for the CDR3: TGCGCCAGCAGCTGGTACCGGGCCCAAGAGACCCAGTACTTC. Translating gives CASSWYRAQETQYF.

The J gene is TRBJ2-3, the V gene TRBV7-9, with D possibly being TRBD1 (6 bases). Germline V gene lookup returns CDR1 SEHNR and CDR2 FQNEAQ (reference sequence). The V end lost 4 bases, the J end lost 1 base, and 15 bases lay between the germline ends. This CDR3 has 16 residues. As DNA, the CDR3 is TGTGCCAGCAGCTCCCACCAGGGGTTTGGCACAGATACGCAGTATTTT. Protein: CASSSHQGFGTDTQYF.

The chain uses TRBV7-2 and TRBJ2-3, with a weak D call TRBD1 (6 bases). The CDR3 sequence is 17 residues long. Between the trimmed V and J ends, which lost 2 bases and 6 bases, there was a span of 21 bases. CDR1 and CDR2 (germline): SGHTA, FQGNSA. CDR3 amino acids: CASSLFGRVLQGDTQYF. CDR3 bases: TGTGCCAGCAGCTTATTTGGACGGGTCCTTCAGGGGGATACGCAGTATTTT.

The chain employs TRBV11-3 and TRBJ2-5, with TRBD1 as a possible D gene (7 bases). Trimming pared 5 bases from V and 0 bases from J, leaving 10 bases between. The CDR3 runs 14 residues. Germline CDR1 reads SGHNT; CDR2 reads YENEEA. The CDR3 DNA reads TGTGCCAGCAGCGGAGGGACAGACCAAGAGACCCAGTACTTC. It yields the protein CASSGGTDQETQYF.

The chain uses TRBV29-1 and TRBJ1-4, with 9 positions matching TRBD1. This CDR3 contains 12 residues. V shed 7 bases, J shed 7 bases, and the junction held 4 bases outside the gene matches. Germline CDR1 SQVTM, CDR2 ANQGSEA. The CDR3 coding sequence is TGCAGCGCAGGACAGGGGAGTGAAAAACTGTTTTTT. This translates into CSAGQGSEKLFF.

The J gene is TRBJ1-2, the V gene TRBV6-6; possible D gene TRBD1, 5 bases. The length of the CDR3 is 14 residues. Germline V CDR1 and CDR2: MNHNY, SVGAGI (reference sequence). The V gene lost 6 bases and the J gene lost 4 bases, with 15 bases spanning the gap. The CDR3 region has the DNA TGTGCCAGCAGACAGACACTGGACACCTATGGCTACACCTTC. Amino acid sequence: CASRQTLDTYGYTF.

This sequence joins TRBV12-5 and TRBJ2-2; the D gene is possibly TRBD2 (5 bases). V was shortened by 0 bases and J by 4 bases, with 18 bases between the two germline ends. Germline V gene sequence: CDR1 LGHNT, CDR2 FRNRAP. This CDR3 spans 18 amino acids. The CDR3 bases are TGTGCTAGTGGTTTGGTACATCGTAACGGGATAGGCACCGGGGAGCTGTTTTTT. Its protein is CASGLVHRNGIGTGELFF.

J is TRBJ2-2 and V is TRBV10-2; D is possibly TRBD1 or TRBD2 (6 bases each). CDR1 is WSHSY and CDR2 is SAAADI in the germline V gene. CDR3 length equals 15 residues. Trimming left V 6 bases short and J 2 bases short, with 13 bases between. As DNA, the CDR3 is TGCGCCAGCAGCCCCCGGGGGCAAAACACCGGGGAGCTGTTTTTT. This sequence encodes CASSPRGQNTGELFF.